Sequencing of this T cell receptor beta chain was carried out in a study of Ad26.COV2.S vaccination and SARS-CoV-2 variants. The CDR3 is 16 amino acids. CDR1 SGHAT and CDR2 FQNNGV come from the germline V gene. Trimming took 4 bases from V and 2 from J; bases not matched to a gene: 11. Sequencing used immunoSEQ multiplex PCR; TCRdb keeps in-frame clones, though not all of them. The top ten hold about 1.6% of the sample, which has 410,000 or so clones, 92% seen once. This sample's treatment: around 19 received Ad26.COV2.S at low or high dose, single or two shots; 5 received placebo; per-sample allocation not given. All samples were drawn on day 63, counting from the first vaccine or placebo injection.

V is TRBV11-2 and J is TRBJ2-7, with 7 bases fitting TRBD1. The receptor's source is a person aged 18 to 65 who received the Ad26.COV2.S COVID-19 vaccine or a placebo. Here the sequenced sample was peripheral blood, taken in a trial of Ad26.COV2.S vaccine versus placebo. This CDR3 reads CASSSAAGTATYEQYF. In nucleotides, the CDR3 is TGTGCCAGCAGCTCAGCGGCCGGGACAGCCACCTACGAGCAGTACTTC.